This is a list of T cell receptor beta chains from one sample in a study of CXCR3-negative and CXCR3-positive naive CD8 T cells. TCRdb reworked the 5' RACE reads into one entry per CDR3 protein, no DNA. The sample totals 70,000 to 95,000 distinct CDR3 sequences. The sequenced sample consisted of naive CXCR3- CD8+ T cells from blood. These receptors came from a human donor in good health. Some clones in this sample may be carry-over from other donors' samples. Each CDR3 is given with its conserved first and last residue.

>TRBJ2-7|TRBV29-1
CSAGQGAFEQYF
>TRBJ1-5|TRBV20-1
CSARDFVRDRGGNQPQHF
>TRBJ1-4|TRBV29-1
CSVPGTGEKLFF
>TRBJ2-5|TRBV7-9
CASSFQGALETQYF
>TRBJ2-1|TRBV2
CASSPTGANYNEQFF
>TRBJ2-7|TRBV27
CASSLAGDSYEQYF
>TRBJ2-7|TRBV15
CATSKPFVAGGLYEQYF
>TRBJ2-2|TRBV3-1
CASSHLTSTGELFF
>TRBJ2-1|TRBV7-9
CASLPSPLYNEQFF
>TRBJ2-1|TRBV7-2
CASRDGSSYNEQFF
>TRBJ2-1|TRBV7-2
CASSSYLSGGPYNEQFF
>TRBJ2-1|TRBV27
CATQALAAYNEQFF
>TRBJ1-1|TRBV7-3
CASSPVGGANTEAFF
>TRBJ1-1|TRBV5-1
CASSWSRDTEAFF
>TRBJ2-5|TRBV28
CASSLLLDQETQYF
>TRBJ2-7|TRBV29-1
CSVETGSYEQYF
>TRBJ2-7|TRBV28
CASSLFGEGEQYF
>TRBJ2-7|TRBV5-1
CASSLETGTDLYEQYF
>TRBJ2-7|TRBV20-1
CSATRDRHAYEQYF
>TRBJ2-1|TRBV4-2
CATGSGGVNEQFF
>TRBJ2-3|TRBV4-3
CASSQDGDASGFDVQYF
>TRBJ2-5|TRBV15
CATSRVGNIQETQYF
>TRBJ1-1|TRBV29-1
CSLWTTETEAFF
>TRBJ2-5|TRBV7-2
CASSFLAGPRQETQYF
>TRBJ2-3|TRBV10-3
CATSPVLAFTSTDTQYF
>TRBJ1-4|TRBV19
CASPRVNEKLFF
>TRBJ2-7|TRBV20-1
CSARNNRVHYEQYF
>TRBJ2-1|TRBV5-1
CASSLELAGDEQFF
>TRBJ2-2|TRBV7-7
CASSLGDSNTGELFF
>TRBJ1-1|TRBV14
CASSQEGEGSSEAFF
>TRBJ2-2|TRBV2
CASSERRGQGNTGELFF
>TRBJ1-3|TRBV7-6
CASSSFQGNTIYF
>TRBJ2-3|TRBV28
CASSLRVAADTQYF
>TRBJ2-7|TRBV7-9
CASSLDEAGGDYEQYF
>TRBJ2-7|TRBV29-1
CSVAFGGISSYEQYF
>TRBJ2-1|TRBV12-3/TRBV12-4
CASSPPGSHQFF
>TRBJ1-6|TRBV7-8
CASSLARQSSYNSPLHF
>TRBJ2-1|TRBV29-1
CSAAVDTYNEQFF
>TRBJ2-4|TRBV12-3/TRBV12-4
CASSLSKREDKNIQYF
>TRBJ1-5|TRBV6-6
CASSYSIIGNQPQHF
>TRBJ2-3|TRBV6-5
CASSYRGQAVGSSTDTQYF
>TRBJ2-3|TRBV5-6
CASSFVGNTDTQYF
>TRBJ2-5|TRBV14
CAGKHGQPLKTQYF
>TRBJ1-3|TRBV4-3
CASSRDRTGAGNTIYF
>TRBJ2-7|TRBV7-7
CASSDGERGYEQYF
>TRBJ1-1|TRBV7-9
CASSLGPYGTEAFF